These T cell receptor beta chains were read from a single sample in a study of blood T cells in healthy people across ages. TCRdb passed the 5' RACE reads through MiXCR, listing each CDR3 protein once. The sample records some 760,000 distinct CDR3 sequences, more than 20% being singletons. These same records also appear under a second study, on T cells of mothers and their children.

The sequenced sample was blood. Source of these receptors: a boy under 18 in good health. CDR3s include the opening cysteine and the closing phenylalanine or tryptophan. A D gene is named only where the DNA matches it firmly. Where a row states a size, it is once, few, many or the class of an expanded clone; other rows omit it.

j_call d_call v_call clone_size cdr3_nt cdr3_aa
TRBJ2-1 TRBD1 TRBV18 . TGTGCCAGCTCACCACAAAGGACAGGTGGCAATGAGCAGTTCTTC CASSPQRTGGNEQFF
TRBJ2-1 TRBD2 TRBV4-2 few TGTGCCAGCAGCCAAGAAGCTCTAGCGGGGGGCAATGAGCAGTTCTTC CASSQEALAGGNEQFF
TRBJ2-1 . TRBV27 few TGTGCCAGCAGAAATACAGATTACAGTGAGCAGTTCTTC CASRNTDYSEQFF
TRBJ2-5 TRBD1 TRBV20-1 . TGCAGTGCTAGACCCGGGACAGGGCTGGAGACCCAGTACTTC CSARPGTGLETQYF
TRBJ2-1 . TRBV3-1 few TGTGCCAGCAGCATCCTAGGAGTTGAGCAGTTCTTC CASSILGVEQFF
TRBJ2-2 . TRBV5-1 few TGCGCCAGCTCCCAACTCGGAGGGCTCGGGGAGCTGTTTTTT CASSQLGGLGELFF
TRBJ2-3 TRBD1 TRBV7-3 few TGTGCCAGCAGCCCGAGGACAGGGGGCAAGACAGATACGCAGTATTTT CASSPRTGGKTDTQYF
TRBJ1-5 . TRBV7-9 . TGTGCCAGCAGCCCCAACCTTTGGGATAAGGATCAGCCCCAGCATTTT CASSPNLWDKDQPQHF
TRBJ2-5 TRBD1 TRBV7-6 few TGTGCCAGCAGCTCCGGACAGGGTGAAGAGACCCAGTACTTC CASSSGQGEETQYF
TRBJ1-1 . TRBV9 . TGTGCCAGCAGCGTAGAGGAAGGACGGAACACTGAAGCTTTCTTT CASSVEEGRNTEAFF
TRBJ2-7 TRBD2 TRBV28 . TGTGCCAGCAGTCTCCGTGGCGGGAGATATTACGAGCAGTACTTC CASSLRGGRYYEQYF
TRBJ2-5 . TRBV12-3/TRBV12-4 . TGTGCCAGCAGTCTGCACTCAGGGGAGGTGACCCAGTACTTC CASSLHSGEVTQYF
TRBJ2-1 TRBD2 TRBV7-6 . TGTGCCAGCAGCTTACTAGCGGACCCTTACAATGAGCAGTTCTTC CASSLLADPYNEQFF
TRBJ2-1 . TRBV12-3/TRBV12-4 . TGTGCCAGCAGTTTAGCGGGACTGGGGTTGGATGAGCAGTTCTTC CASSLAGLGLDEQFF
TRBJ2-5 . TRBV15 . TGTGCCACCAGTAGAGGGGCGGGTCAAGAGACCCAGTACTTC CATSRGAGQETQYF
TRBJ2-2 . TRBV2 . TGTGCCAGCATTAGCGGAGCGAACACCGGGGAGCTGTTTTTT CASISGANTGELFF
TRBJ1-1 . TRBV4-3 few TGCGCCAGCAGCCAGATGGGGGCGGACACTGAAGCTTTCTTT CASSQMGADTEAFF
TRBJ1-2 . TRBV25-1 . TGTGCCAGCAGTGGAACAGGGATTATTGCTAACTATGGCTACACCTTC CASSGTGIIANYGYTF
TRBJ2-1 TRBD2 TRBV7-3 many TGTGCCAGCAGCTTAAAACTAGCGGGTTACAATGAGCAGTTCTTC CASSLKLAGYNEQFF
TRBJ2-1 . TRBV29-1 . TGCAGCGTTGTGTACTCCTACAATGAGCAGTTCTTC CSVVYSYNEQFF
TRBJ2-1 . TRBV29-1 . TGCAGCGTTTTCGGCGGAGACAATGAGCAGTTCTTC CSVFGGDNEQFF
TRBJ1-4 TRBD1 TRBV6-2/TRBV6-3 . TGTGCCAGCAGTTCCTCCTTATTCTCGGACAGGGAAAAACTGTTTTTT CASSSSLFSDREKLFF
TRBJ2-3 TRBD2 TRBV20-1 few TGCAGTGCGGCGGGGGAGGCCAACACAGATACGCAGTATTTT CSAAGEANTDTQYF
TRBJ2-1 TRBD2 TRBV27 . TGCCAATCTAGCGGATCCTACAATGAGCAGTTCTTC CQSSGSYNEQFF
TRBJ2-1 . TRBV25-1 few TGTGCCAGCAGTGGCGGGGACAACTCCTACAATGAGCAGTTCTTC CASSGGDNSYNEQFF
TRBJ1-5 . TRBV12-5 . TGTGCTAGTGGTTTGGTAGAAGATCAGCCCCAGCATTTT CASGLVEDQPQHF
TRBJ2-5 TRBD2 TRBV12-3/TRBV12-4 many TGTGCCAGCAGTCCCCGACTAGCGGGAGAGGTGGAGACCCAGTACTTC CASSPRLAGEVETQYF